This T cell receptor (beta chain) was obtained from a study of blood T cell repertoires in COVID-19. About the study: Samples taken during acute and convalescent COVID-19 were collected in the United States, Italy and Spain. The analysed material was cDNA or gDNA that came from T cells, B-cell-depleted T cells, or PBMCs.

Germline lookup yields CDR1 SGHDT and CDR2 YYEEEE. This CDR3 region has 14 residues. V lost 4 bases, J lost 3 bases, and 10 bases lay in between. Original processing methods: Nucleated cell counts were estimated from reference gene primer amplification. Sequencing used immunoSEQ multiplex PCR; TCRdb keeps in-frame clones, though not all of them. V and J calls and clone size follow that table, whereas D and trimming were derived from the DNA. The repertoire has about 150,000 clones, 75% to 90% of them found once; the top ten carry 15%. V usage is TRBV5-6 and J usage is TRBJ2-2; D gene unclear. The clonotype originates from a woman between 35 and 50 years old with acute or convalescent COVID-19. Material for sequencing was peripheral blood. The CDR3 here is CASSKPRDTGELFF. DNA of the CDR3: TGTGCCAGCAGCAAGCCCCGGGACACCGGGGAGCTGTTTTTT.